The entry below gives a single T cell receptor (beta chain) sequence along with its context. Antigen unknown. The data derive from a study of PD-1 blockade in classical Hodgkin lymphoma. Sequenced by immunoSEQ multiplex PCR; TCRdb stores in-frame clones only, minus some. The sample records tens of thousands of clones, 65% to 75% being singletons. Relapse after autologous stem cell transplantation occurred in every patient, and brentuximab vedotin exposure varied. Trimming cost V 0 bases and J 6 bases, with 7 bases left between them. This CDR3 is built from 13 residues. Germline CDR1 SGDLS, CDR2 YYNGEE. Study conclusions and caveats: Researchers reported that CD4+ TCR diversity, though not CD8+, rose significantly by C4D1. Individuals who commenced nivolumab within less than 1 year of ASCT were excluded. Reported baseline diversity: healthy donors highest, relapsed/refractory patients lowest.

The specimen comprised peripheral blood mononuclear cells (PBMCs), sampled at baseline. The TCR sequence derives from a human donor with classical Hodgkin lymphoma. The V gene is TRBV9, the J gene TRBJ2-1; TRBD2 might be the D (5 bases). As DNA, the CDR3 is TGTGCCAGCAGCGTAGACGGGATCAATGAGCAGTTCTTC. Protein sequence: CASSVDGINEQFF.